Sequencing of this TCR beta chain was carried out in a study of long-term antiretroviral therapy in people with HIV. Researchers ran immunoSEQ v3.0 at survey level. Here immunoSEQ multiplex PCR was the method, and the copy in TCRdb shows in-frame clones only, minus some. The table shows some 28,000 clones, with nearly 95% occurring only once. Germline V CDR1 and CDR2: LNHDA, SQIVND (reference sequence). The CDR3 has 14 residues. J gave up 6 bases and V 4 bases, and 5 bases lay outside the gene matches. Study results and limitations: Dominating the repertoire at all time points were the clones that expanded before ART.

On this clone itself: Its target is not known.

The receptor was isolated from a man aged 25-45 years with HIV. Sequencing was performed on unsorted PBMCs, taken roughly 6 years after starting antiretroviral therapy. The chain carries TRBV19 and TRBJ2-2, with 7 bases matching TRBD1. CDR3 amino acids: CASSTGQVSGELFF. DNA for the CDR3: TGTGCCAGTAGTACCGGACAGGTTTCCGGGGAGCTGTTTTTT.